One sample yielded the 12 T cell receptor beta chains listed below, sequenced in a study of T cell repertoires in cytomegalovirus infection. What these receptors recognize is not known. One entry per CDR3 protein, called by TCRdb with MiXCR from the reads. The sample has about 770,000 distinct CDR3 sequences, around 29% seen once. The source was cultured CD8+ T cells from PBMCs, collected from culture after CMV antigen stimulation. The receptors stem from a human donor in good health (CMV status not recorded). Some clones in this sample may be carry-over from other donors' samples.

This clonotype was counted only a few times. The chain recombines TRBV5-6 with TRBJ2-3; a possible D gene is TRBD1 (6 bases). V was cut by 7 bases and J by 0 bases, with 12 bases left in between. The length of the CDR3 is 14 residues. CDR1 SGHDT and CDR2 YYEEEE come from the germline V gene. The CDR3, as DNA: TGTGCCAGCGACCGGGACACGAGCACAGATACGCAGTATTTT. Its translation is CASDRDTSTDTQYF.

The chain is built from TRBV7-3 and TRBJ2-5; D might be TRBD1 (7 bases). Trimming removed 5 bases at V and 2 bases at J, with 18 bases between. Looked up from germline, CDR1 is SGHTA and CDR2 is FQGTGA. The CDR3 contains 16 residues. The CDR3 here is CASSLAGQSLQETQYF. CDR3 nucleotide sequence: TGTGCCAGCAGCCTGGCGGGACAGAGCCTTCAAGAGACCCAGTACTTC.

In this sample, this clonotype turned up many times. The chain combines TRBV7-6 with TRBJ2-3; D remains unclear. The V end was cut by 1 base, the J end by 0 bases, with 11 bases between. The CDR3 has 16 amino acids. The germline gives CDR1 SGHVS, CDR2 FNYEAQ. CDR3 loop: CASSLVSSSSTDTQYF. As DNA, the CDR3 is TGTGCCAGCAGCTTAGTAAGCTCCTCTAGCACAGATACGCAGTATTTT.

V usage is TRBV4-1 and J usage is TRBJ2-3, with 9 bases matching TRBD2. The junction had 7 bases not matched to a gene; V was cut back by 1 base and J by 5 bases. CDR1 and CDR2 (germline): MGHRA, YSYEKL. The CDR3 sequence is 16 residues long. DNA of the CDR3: TGCGCCAGCAGCCAAGCCAGCGGGGGGCCCGGAGATACGCAGTATTTT. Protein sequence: CASSQASGGPGDTQYF.

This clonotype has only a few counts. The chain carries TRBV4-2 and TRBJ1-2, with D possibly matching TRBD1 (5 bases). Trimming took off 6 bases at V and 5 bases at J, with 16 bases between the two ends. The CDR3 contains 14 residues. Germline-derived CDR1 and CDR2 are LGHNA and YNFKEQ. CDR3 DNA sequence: TGTGCCAGCAGTTATTCCGGGACGGAATATGGCTACACCTTC. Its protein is CASSYSGTEYGYTF.

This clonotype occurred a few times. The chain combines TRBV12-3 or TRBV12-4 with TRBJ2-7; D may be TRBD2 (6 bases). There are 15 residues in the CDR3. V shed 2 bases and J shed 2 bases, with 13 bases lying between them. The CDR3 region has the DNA TGTGCCAGCAGTTTAACCGGGACTGTCCCCTACGAGCAGTACTTC. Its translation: CASSLTGTVPYEQYF.

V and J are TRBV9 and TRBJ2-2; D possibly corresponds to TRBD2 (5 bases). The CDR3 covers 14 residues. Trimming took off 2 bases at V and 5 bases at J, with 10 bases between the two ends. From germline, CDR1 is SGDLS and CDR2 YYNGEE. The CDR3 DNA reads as TGTGCCAGCAGCGTCGAGGGTTATACCGGGGAGCTGTTTTTT. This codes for CASSVEGYTGELFF.

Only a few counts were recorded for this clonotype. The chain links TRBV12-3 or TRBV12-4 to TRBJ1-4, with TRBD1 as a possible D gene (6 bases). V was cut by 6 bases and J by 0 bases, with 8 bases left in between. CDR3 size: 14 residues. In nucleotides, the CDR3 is TGTGCCAGCAGCTACAGGGCAACTAATGAAAAACTGTTTTTT. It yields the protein CASSYRATNEKLFF.

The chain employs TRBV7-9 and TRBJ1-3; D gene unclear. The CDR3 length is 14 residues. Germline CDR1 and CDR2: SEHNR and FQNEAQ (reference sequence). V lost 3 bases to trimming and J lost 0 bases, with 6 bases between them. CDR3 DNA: TGTGCCAGCAGCTTCGAGAGCTCTGGAAACACCATATATTTT. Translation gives CASSFESSGNTIYF. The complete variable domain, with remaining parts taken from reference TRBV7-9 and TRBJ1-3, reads DTGVSQNPRHKITKRGQNVTFRCDPISEHNRLYWYRQTLGQGPEFLTYFQNEAQLEKSRLLSDRFSAERPKGSFSTLEIQRTEQGDSAMYLCASSFESSGNTIYFGEGSWLTVV.

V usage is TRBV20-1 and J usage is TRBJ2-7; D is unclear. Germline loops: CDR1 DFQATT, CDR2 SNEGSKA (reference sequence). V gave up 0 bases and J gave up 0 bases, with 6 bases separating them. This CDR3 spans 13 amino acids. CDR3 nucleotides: TGCAGTGCTAGAGATACAGCCTCCTACGAGCAGTACGTC. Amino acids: CSARDTASYEQYV.

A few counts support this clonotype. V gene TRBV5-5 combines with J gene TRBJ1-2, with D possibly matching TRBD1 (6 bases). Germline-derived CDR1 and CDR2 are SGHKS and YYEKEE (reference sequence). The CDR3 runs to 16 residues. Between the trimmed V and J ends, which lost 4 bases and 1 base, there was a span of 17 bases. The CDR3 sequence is CASSPPPGAINYGYTF. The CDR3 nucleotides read TGTGCCAGCAGCCCCCCCCCAGGGGCGATTAACTATGGCTACACCTTC. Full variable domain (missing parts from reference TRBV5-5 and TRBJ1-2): DAGVTQSPTHLIKTRGQQVTLRCSPISGHKSVSWYQQVLGQGPQFIFQYYEKEERGRGNFPDRFSARQFPNYSSELNVNALLLGDSALYLCASSPPPGAINYGYTFGSGTRLTVV.

CDR3 region: CASSLGTGSNQPQYF. Written as DNA, the CDR3 is TGTGCCAGCAGCTTGGGGACAGGGTCCAATCAGCCCCAGTATTTT. The rearrangement links TRBV7-9 to TRBJ1-5; 9 nucleotides line up with TRBD1. The J call is doubtful: the DNA matches TRBJ2-3 better. The germline V gene encodes CDR1 SEHNR and CDR2 FQNEAQ (reference sequence). CDR3 length: 15 residues.